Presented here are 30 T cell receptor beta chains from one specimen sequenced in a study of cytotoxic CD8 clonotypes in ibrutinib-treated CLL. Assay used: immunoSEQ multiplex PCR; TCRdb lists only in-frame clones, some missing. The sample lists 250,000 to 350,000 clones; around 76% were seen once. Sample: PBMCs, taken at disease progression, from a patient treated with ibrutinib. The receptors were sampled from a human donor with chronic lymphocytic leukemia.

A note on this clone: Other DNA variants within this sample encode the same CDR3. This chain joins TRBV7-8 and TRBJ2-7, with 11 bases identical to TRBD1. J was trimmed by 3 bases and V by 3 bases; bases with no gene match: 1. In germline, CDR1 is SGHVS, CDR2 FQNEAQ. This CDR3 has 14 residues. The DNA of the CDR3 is TGTGCCAGCAGCTTCGGGACAGGGGGCTACGAGCAGTACTTC. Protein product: CASSFGTGGYEQYF. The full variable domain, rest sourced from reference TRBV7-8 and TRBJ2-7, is GAGVSQSPRYKVAKRGQDVALRCDPISGHVSLFWYQQALGQGPEFLTYFQNEAQLDKSGLPSDRFFAERPEGSVSTLKIQRTQQEDSAVYLCASSFGTGGYEQYFGPGTRLTVT.

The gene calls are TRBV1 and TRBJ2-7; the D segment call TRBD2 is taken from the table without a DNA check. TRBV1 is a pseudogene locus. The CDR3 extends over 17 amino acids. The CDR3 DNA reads TGCACCAGCAGCCAAGATCTTCGCCTTCCTAGCTCCTACGAGCAGTACTTC. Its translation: CTSSQDLRLPSSYEQYF.

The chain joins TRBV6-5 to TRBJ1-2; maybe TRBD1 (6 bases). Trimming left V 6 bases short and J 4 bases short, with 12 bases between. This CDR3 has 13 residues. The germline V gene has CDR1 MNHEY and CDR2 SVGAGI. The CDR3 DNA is TGTGCCAGCAGAAGGGGGGCAAGCTATGGCTACACCTTC. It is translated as CASRRGASYGYTF.

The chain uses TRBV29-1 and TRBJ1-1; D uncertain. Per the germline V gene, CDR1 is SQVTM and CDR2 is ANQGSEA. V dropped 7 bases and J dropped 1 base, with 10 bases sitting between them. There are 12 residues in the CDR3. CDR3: CSAQEGNTEAFF. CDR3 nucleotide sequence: TGCAGCGCCCAGGAAGGGAACACTGAAGCTTTCTTT.

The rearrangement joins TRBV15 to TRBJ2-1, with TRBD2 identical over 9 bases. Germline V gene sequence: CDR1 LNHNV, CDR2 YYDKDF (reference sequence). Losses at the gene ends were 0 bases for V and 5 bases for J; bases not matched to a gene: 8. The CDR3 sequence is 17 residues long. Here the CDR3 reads CATSRDRGTSSHNEQFF. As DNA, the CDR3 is TGTGCCACCAGCAGAGATCGGGGGACTAGCTCTCACAATGAGCAGTTCTTC.

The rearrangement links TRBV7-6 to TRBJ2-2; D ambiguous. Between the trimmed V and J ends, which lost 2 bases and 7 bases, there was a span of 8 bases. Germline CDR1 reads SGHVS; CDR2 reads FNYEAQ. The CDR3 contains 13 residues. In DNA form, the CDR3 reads TGTGCCAGCAGCTTATATCCCAACGGGGAGCTGTTTTTT. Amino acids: CASSLYPNGELFF. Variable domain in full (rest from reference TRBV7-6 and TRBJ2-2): GAGVSQSPRYKVTKRGQDVALRCDPISGHVSLYWYRQALGQGPEFLTYFNYEAQQDKSGLPNDRFSAERPEGSISTLTIQRTEQRDSAMYRCASSLYPNGELFFGEGSRLTVL.

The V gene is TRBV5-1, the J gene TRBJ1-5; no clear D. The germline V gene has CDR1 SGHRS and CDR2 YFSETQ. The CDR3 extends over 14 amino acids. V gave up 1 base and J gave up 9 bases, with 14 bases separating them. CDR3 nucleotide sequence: TGCGCCAGCAGCTTGAAAGGTCCGGGTGGGCCCCAGCATTTT. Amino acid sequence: CASSLKGPGGPQHF.

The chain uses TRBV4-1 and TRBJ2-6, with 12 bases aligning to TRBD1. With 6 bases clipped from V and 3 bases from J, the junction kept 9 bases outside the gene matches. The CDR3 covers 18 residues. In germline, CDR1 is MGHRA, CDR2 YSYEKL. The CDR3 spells CASRNPGQGALGANVLTF. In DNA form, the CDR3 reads TGCGCCAGCAGGAATCCGGGACAGGGGGCGCTTGGGGCCAACGTCCTGACTTTC.

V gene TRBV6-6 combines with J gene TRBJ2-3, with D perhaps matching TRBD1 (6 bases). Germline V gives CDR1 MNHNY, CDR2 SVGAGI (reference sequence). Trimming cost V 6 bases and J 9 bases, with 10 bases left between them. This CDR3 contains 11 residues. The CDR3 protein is CASRFQGTQYF. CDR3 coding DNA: TGTGCCAGCAGATTCCAGGGGACGCAGTATTTT.

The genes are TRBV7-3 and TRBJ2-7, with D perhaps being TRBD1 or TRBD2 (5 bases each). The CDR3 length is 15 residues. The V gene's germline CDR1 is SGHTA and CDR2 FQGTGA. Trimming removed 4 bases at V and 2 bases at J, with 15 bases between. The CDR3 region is CASSSSGRGPYEQYF. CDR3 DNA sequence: TGTGCCAGCAGCTCCTCGGGACGGGGCCCCTACGAGCAGTACTTC.

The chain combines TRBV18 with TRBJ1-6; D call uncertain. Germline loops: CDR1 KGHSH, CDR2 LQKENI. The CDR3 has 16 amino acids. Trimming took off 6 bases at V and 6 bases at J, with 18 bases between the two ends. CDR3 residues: CASSPSVGSGNSPLHF. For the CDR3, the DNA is TGTGCCAGCTCCCCTTCGGTGGGGTCGGGTAATTCACCCCTCCACTTT. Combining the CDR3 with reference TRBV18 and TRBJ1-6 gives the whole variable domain NAGVMQNPRHLVRRRGQEARLRCSPMKGHSHVYWYRQLPEEGLKFMVYLQKENIIDESGMPKERFSAEFPKEGPSILRIQQVVRGDSAAYFCASSPSVGSGNSPLHFGNGTRLTVT.

CDR3 bases: TGTGCCAGCAGTGATCAGGGAGAGACCACAGATACGCAGTATTTT. As protein: CASSDQGETTDTQYF. The chain links TRBV2 to TRBJ2-3; D may match TRBD1 or TRBD2 (5 bases each). The CDR3 is 15 residues long. The V end lost 3 bases, the J end lost 2 bases, and 12 bases lay between the germline ends. CDR1 and CDR2 from the germline V gene are SNHLY and FYNNEI.

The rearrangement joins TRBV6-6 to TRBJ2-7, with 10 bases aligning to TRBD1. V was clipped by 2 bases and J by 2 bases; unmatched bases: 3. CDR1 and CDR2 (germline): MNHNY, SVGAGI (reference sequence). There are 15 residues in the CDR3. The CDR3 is CASSYGQGGTYEQYF. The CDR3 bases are TGTGCCAGCAGTTACGGACAGGGGGGAACCTACGAGCAGTACTTC.

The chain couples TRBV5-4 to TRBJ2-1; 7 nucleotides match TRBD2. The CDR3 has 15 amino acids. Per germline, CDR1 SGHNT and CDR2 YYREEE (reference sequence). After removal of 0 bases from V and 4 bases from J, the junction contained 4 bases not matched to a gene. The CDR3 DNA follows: TGTGCCAGCAGCTTGGTGGGGGGGGTTTACAATGAGCAGTTCTTC. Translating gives CASSLVGGVYNEQFF.

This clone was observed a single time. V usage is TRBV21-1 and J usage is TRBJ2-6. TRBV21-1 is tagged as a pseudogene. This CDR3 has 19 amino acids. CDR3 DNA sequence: TGTGCCAGCAGCCCTATTCAGAAGTCCGACGCTTCTGGGGCCAACGTCCTGACTTTC. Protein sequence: CASSPIQKSDASGANVLTF.

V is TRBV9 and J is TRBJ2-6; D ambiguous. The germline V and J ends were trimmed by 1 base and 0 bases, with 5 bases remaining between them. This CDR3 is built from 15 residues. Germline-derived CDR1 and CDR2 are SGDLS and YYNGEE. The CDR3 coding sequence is TGTGCCAGCAGCGTATGGGCCTCTGGGGCCAACGTCCTGACTTTC. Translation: CASSVWASGANVLTF.

The CDR3 bases are TGTGCCAGCACACAGGGAGGTGGCTACACCTTC. This sequence encodes CASTQGGGYTF. The chain has TRBV25-1 and TRBJ1-2, with a weak D call TRBD1 (6 bases). The CDR3 contains 11 residues. The V end was cut by 7 bases, the J end by 7 bases, with 10 bases between. Germline V lookup: CDR1 MGHDK, CDR2 SYGVNS.

CDR3 region: CASSRRRNEQFF. CDR3 nucleotide sequence: TGTGCCAGCAGCCGCCGACGCAATGAGCAGTTCTTC. The J gene is TRBJ2-1, the V gene TRBV14; D gene ambiguous. V shed 4 bases and J shed 6 bases, with 7 bases lying between them. Germline loops: CDR1 SGHDN, CDR2 FVKESK. The CDR3 runs 12 residues.

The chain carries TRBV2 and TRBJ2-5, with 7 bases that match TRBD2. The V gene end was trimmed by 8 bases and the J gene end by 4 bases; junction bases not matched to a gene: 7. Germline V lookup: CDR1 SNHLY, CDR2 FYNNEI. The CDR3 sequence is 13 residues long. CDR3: CASAGVLLETQYF. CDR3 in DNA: TGTGCCAGCGCGGGGGTTCTTCTAGAGACCCAGTACTTC.

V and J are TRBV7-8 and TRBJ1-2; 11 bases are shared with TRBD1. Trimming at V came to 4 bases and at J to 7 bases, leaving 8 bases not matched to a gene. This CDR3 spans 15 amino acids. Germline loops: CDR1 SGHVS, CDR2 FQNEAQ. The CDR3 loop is CASSSRDRGNFGYTF. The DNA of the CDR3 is TGTGCCAGCAGCTCCCGGGACAGGGGGAATTTTGGCTACACCTTC.

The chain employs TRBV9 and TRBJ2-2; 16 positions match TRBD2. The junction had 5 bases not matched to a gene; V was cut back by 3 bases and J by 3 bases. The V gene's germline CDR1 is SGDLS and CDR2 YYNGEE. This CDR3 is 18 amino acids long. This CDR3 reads CASSAGLAGGPDTGELFF. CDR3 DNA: TGTGCCAGCAGCGCGGGACTAGCGGGAGGGCCCGACACCGGGGAGCTGTTTTTT.

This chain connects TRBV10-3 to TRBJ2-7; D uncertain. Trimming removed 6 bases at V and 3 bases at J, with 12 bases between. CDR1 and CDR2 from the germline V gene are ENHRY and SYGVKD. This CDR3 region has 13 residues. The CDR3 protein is CAIRGSPDYEQYF. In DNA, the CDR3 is TGTGCCATCAGGGGCAGTCCCGACTACGAGCAGTACTTC.

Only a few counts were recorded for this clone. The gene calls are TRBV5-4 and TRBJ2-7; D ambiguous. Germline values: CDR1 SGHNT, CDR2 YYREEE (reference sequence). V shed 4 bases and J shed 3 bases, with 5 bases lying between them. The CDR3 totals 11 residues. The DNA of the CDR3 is TGTGCCAGCAGCGGCAGCTACGAGCAGTACTTC. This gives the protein CASSGSYEQYF.

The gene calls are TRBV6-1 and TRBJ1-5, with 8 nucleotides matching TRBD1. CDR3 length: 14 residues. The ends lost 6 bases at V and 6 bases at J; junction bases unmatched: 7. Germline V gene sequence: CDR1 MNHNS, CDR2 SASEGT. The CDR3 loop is CASRWGQDRQPQHF. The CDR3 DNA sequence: TGTGCCAGCAGATGGGGACAGGACCGTCAGCCCCAGCATTTT.

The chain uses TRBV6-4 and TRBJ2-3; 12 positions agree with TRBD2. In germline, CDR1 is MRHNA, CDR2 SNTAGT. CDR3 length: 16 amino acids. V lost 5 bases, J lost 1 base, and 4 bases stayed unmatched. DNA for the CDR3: TGTGCCAGCAGTACACTAGCGGGAGGCCGCACAGATACGCAGTATTTT. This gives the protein CASSTLAGGRTDTQYF.

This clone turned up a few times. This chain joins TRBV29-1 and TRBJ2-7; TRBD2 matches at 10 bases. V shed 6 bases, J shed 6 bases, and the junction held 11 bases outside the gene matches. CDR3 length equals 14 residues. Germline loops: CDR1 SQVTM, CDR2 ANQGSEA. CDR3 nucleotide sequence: TGCAGCGTCCAGGACGGGACTAGCGACTCCGAGCAGTACTTC. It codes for CSVQDGTSDSEQYF.

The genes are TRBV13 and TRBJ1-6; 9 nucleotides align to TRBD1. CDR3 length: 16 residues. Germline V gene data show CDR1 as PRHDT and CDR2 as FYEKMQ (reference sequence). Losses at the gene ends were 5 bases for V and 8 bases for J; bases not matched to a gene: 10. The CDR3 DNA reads TGTGCCAGCAGCACACCGGGACAGGGAGGTGATTCACCCCTCCACTTT. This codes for CASSTPGQGGDSPLHF.

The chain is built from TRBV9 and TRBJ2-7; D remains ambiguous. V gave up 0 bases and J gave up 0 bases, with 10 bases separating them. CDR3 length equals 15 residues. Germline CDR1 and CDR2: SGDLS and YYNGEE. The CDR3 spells CASSVGHGSSYEQYF. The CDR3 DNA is TGTGCCAGCAGCGTAGGTCACGGTAGCTCCTACGAGCAGTACTTC.

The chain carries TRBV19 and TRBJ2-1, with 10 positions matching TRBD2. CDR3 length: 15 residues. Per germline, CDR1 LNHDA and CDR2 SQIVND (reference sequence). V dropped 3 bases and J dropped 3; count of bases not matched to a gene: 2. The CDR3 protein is CASSISSGGYNEQFF. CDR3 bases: TGTGCCAGTAGTATCTCTAGCGGGGGCTACAATGAGCAGTTCTTC.

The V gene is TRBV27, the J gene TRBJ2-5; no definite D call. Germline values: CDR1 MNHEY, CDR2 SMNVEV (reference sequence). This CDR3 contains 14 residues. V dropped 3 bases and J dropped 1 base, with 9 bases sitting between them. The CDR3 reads CASSFRGSQETQYF. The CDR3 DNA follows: TGTGCCAGCAGTTTCCGTGGGTCCCAAGAGACCCAGTACTTC.